These T cell receptor beta chains were read from a single sample in a study of T-cell reconstitution after alpha-beta-depleted transplantation in children. In TCRdb, the PCR reads were re-called with MiXCR into one record per CDR3 protein. The sample includes around 410,000 distinct CDR3 sequences, roughly a tenth of them seen just once. The sequences come from PBMCs from the stem cell graft donor, collected from the stem cell graft. Every receptor here comes from a human donor who donated a stem cell graft to a child with acute myeloid leukemia. The CDR3 runs from the conserved cysteine through the conserved F or W. D genes are given only for firm matches. Expanded clones are given a class, and other clones once, few, many or no size at all.

size	D	V	J	CDR3	DNA
.	TRBD2	TRBV6-5	TRBJ2-1	CASSPGLAGVIVQFF	TGTGCCAGCAGCCCCGGACTAGCGGGAGTTATAGTGCAGTTCTTC
few	.	TRBV4-2	TRBJ1-1	CASSQEDSRYTEAFF	TGTGCCAGCAGCCAAGAGGACTCAAGATACACTGAAGCTTTCTTT
many	.	TRBV7-2	TRBJ1-5	CASSLGRVQPQHF	TGTGCCAGCAGCTTAGGCAGGGTTCAGCCCCAGCATTTT
many	TRBD2	TRBV20-1	TRBJ2-7	CSALAGGSSYEQYF	TGCAGTGCCTTAGCGGGGGGGAGCTCCTACGAGCAGTACTTC
.	.	TRBV6-2/TRBV6-3	TRBJ1-2	CASSPLGVWNGYTF	TGTGCCAGCAGTCCGCTCGGGGTCTGGAATGGCTACACCTTC
.	.	TRBV6-1	TRBJ1-1	CASSEIGDPRGTEAFF	TGTGCCAGCAGTGAAATTGGGGACCCGAGGGGCACTGAAGCTTTCTTT
many	TRBD1	TRBV20-1	TRBJ1-2	CSAVGQAVYGYTF	TGCAGTGCCGTCGGACAGGCAGTCTATGGCTACACCTTC
.	.	TRBV4-1	TRBJ1-5	CASSQIGNQPQHF	TGCGCCAGCAGCCAGATTGGCAATCAGCCCCAGCATTTT
.	.	TRBV7-8	TRBJ2-7	CASSLRTGPSYEQYF	TGTGCCAGCAGCTTACGTACCGGGCCCTCCTACGAGCAGTACTTC
many	.	TRBV12-3/TRBV12-4	TRBJ1-4	CASSPDTSLDEKLFF	TGTGCCAGCAGTCCCGACACTTCATTGGATGAAAAACTGTTTTTT